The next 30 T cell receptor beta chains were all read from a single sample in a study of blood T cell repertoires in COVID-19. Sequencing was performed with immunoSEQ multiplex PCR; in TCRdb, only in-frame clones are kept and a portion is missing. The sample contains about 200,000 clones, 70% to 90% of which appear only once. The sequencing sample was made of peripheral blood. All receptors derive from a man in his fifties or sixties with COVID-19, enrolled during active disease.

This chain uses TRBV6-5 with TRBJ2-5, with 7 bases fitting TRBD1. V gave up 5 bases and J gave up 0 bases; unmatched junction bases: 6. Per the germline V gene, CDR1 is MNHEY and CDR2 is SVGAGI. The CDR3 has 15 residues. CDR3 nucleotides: TGTGCCAGCAGTAAGACAGGGTGGTACCAAGAGACCCAGTACTTC. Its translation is CASSKTGWYQETQYF.

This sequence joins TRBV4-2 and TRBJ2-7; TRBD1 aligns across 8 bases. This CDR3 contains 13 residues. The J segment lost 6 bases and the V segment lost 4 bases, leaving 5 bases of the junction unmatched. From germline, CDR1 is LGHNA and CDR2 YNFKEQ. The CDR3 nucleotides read TGTGCCAGCAGCCCCGGCGGGACAGGCGAGCAGTACTTC. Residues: CASSPGGTGEQYF.

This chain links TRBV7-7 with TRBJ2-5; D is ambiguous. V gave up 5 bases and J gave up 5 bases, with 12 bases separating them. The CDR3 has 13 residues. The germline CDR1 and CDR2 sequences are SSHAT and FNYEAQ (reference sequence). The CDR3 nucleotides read TGTGCCAGCAGCGTCGACAAACCCGAGACCCAGTACTTC. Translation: CASSVDKPETQYF.

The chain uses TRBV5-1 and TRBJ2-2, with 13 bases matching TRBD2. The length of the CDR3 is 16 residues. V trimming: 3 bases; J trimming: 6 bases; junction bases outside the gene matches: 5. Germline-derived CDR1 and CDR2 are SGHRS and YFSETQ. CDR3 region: CASSSGLAGVPGELFF. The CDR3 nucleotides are TGCGCCAGCAGCTCTGGACTAGCGGGAGTCCCCGGGGAGCTGTTTTTT.

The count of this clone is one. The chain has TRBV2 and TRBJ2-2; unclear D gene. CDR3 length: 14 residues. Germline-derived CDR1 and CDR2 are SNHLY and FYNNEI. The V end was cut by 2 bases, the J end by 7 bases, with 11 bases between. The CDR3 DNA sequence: TGTGCCAGCAGTGAATCCAGCCGGGTCGGGGAGCTGTTTTTT. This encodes CASSESSRVGELFF.

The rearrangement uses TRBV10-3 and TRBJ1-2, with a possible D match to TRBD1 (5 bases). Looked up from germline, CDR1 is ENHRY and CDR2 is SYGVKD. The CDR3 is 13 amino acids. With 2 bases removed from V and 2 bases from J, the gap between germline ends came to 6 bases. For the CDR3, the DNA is TGTGCCATCAGTGAGCAGGGAAACTATGGCTACACCTTC. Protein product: CAISEQGNYGYTF.

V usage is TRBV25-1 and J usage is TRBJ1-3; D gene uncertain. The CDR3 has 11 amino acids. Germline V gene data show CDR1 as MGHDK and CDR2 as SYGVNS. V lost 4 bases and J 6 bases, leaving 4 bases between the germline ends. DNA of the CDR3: TGTGCCAGCAGTGCCTTAAACACCATATATTTT. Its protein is CASSALNTIYF.

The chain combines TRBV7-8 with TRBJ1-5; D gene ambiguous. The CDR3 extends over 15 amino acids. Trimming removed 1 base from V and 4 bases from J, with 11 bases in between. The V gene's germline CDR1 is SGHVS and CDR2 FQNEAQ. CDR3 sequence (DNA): TGTGCCAGCAGCTTAGAACCTGTTCGGAATCAGCCCCAGCATTTT. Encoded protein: CASSLEPVRNQPQHF.

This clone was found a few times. The CDR3 coding sequence is TGTGCCAGCTCACCCACTAGTCGACCCTACGAGCAGTACTTC. Translation gives CASSPTSRPYEQYF. The V gene is TRBV18, the J gene TRBJ2-7, with D perhaps matching TRBD2 (5 bases). Trimming stripped 3 bases from V and 2 bases from J, with 11 bases between. The CDR3 length is 14 residues. Per the germline V gene, CDR1 is KGHSH and CDR2 is LQKENI.

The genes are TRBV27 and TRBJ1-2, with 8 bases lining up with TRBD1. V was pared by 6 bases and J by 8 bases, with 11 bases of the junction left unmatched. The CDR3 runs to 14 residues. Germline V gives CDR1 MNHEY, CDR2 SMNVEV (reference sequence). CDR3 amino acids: CASRRTGFLQGYTF. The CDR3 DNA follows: TGTGCCAGCAGGAGGACAGGGTTTTTACAGGGCTACACCTTC.

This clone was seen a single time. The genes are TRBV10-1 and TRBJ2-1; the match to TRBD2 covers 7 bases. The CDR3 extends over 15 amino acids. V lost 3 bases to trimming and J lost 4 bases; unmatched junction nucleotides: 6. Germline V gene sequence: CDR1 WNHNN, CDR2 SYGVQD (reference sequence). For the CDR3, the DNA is TGCGCCAGCAGTGATTCCAGCGGGGTTTACAATGAGCAGTTCTTC. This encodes CASSDSSGVYNEQFF.

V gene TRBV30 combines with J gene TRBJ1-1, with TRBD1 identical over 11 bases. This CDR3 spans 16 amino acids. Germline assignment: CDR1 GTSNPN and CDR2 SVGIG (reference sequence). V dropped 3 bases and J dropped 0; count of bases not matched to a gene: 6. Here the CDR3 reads CAWSRRTGGLNTEAFF. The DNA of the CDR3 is TGTGCCTGGAGCCGACGGACAGGGGGCCTGAACACTGAAGCTTTCTTT.

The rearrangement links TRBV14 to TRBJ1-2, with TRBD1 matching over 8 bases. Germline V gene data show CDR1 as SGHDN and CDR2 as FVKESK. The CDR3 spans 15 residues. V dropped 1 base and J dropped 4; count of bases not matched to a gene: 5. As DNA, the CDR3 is TGTGCCAGCAGCCAAGTCAGGGGGCCTTTCTATGGCTACACCTTC. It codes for CASSQVRGPFYGYTF.

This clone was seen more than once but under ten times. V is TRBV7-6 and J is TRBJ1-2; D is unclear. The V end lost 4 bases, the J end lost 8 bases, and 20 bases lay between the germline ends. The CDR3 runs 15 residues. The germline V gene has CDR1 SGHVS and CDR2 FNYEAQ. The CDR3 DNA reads TGTGCCAGCAGCTCCCCGCGGGTCTCGGAAGCGGGCTACACCTTC. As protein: CASSSPRVSEAGYTF.

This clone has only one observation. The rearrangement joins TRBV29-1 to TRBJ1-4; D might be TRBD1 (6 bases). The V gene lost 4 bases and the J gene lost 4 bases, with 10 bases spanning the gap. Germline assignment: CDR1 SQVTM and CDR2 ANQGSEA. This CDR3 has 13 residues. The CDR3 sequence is CSVGGLYNEKLFF. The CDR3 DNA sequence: TGCAGCGTTGGGGGGCTATATAATGAAAAACTGTTTTTT.

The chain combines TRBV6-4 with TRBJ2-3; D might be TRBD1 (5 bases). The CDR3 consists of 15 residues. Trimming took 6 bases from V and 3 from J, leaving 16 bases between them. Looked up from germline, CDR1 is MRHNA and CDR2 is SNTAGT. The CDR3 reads CASRTGPRRTDTQYF. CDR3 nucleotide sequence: TGTGCCAGCAGAACAGGCCCCCGAAGAACAGATACGCAGTATTTT.

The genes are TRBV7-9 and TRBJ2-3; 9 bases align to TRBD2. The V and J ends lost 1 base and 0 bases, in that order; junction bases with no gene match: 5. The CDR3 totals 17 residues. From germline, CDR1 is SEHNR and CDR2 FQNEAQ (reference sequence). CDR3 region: CASSLEGSGGSTDTQYF. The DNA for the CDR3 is TGTGCCAGCAGCTTAGAGGGTAGCGGGGGAAGCACAGATACGCAGTATTTT.

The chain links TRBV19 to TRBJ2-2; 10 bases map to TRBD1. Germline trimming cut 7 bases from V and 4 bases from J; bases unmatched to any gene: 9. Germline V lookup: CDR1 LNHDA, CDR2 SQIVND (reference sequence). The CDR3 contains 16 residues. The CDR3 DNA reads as TGTGCCAGTACCCCGACAGGGGGCCTCGGCACCGGGGAGCTGTTTTTT. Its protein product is CASTPTGGLGTGELFF.

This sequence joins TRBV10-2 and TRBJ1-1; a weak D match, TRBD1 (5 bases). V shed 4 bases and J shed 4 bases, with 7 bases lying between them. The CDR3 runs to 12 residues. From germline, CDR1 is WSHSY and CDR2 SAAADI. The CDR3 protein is CASSGGGTEAFF. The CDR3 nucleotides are TGCGCCAGCAGTGGGGGCGGCACTGAAGCTTTCTTT.

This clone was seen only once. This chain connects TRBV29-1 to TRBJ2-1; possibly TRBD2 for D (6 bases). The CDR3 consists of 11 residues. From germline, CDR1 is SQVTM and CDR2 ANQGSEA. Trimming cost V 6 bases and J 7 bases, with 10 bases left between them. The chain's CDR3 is CSVGTVNEQFF. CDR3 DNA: TGCAGCGTGGGGACTGTTAATGAGCAGTTCTTC.

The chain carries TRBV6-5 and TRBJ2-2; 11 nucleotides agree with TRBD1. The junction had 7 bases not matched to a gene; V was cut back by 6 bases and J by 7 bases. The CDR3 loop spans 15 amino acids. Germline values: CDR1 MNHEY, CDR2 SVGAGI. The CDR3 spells CASSTGTGGVGELFF. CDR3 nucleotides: TGTGCCAGCAGCACCGGGACAGGGGGTGTCGGGGAGCTGTTTTTT.

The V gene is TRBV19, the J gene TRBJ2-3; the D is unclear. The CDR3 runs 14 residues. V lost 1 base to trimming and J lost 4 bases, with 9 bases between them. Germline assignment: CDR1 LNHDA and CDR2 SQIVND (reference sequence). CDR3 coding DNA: TGTGCCAGTAGTATAGGTGTGGGCCCAGATACGCAGTATTTT. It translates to CASSIGVGPDTQYF.

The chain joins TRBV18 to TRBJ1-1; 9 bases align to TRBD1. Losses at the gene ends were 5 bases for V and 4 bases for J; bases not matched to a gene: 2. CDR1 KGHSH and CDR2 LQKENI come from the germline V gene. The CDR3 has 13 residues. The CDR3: CASSSTGGTEAFF. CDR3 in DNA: TGTGCCAGCTCATCGACAGGGGGCACTGAAGCTTTCTTT.

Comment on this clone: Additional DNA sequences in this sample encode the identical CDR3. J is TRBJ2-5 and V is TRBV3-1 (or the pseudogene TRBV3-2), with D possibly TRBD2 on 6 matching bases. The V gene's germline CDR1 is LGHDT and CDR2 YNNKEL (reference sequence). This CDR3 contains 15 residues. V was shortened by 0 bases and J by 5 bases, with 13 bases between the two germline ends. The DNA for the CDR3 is TGTGCCAGCAGCCAAGATTGGCGGGGCCAGGAGACCCAGTACTTC. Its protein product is CASSQDWRGQETQYF.

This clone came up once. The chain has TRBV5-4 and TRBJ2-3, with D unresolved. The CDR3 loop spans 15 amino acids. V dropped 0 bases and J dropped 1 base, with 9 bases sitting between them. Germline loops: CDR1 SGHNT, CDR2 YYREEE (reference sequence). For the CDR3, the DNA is TGTGCCAGCAGCTTGGATTTTATCGGCACAGATACGCAGTATTTT. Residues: CASSLDFIGTDTQYF. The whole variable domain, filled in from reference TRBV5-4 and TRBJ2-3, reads ETGVTQSPTHLIKTRGQQVTLRCSSQSGHNTVSWYQQALGQGPQFIFQYYREEENGRGNFPPRFSGLQFPNYSSELNVNALELDDSALYLCASSLDFIGTDTQYFGPGTRLTVL.

DNA for the CDR3: TGTGCCAGCAGGGCTTACAGGGAAGAACAGCCCCAGCATTTT. It codes for CASRAYREEQPQHF. The chain recombines TRBV6-5 with TRBJ1-5; D might be TRBD1 (6 bases). In germline, CDR1 is MNHEY, CDR2 SVGAGI. V gave up 6 bases and J gave up 7 bases, with 16 bases separating them. The CDR3 loop spans 14 amino acids.

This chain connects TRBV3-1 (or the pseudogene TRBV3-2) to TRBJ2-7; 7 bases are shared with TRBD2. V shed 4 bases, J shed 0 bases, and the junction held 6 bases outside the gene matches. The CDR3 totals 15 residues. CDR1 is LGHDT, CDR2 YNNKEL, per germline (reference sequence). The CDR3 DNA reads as TGTGCCAGCAGCCCACGGGGGGAAGGCTCCTACGAGCAGTACTTC. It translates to CASSPRGEGSYEQYF.

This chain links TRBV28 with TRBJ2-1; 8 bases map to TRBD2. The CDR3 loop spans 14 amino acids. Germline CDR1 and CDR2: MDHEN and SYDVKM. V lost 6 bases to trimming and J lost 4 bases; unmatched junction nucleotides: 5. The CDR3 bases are TGTGCCAGCAGGTCGGGGACTAGATACAATGAGCAGTTCTTC. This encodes CASRSGTRYNEQFF.

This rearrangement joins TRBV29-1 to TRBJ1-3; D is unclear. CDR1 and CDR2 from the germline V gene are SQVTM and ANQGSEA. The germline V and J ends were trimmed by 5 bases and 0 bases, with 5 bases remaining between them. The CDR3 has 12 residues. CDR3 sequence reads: CSVIVSGNTIYF. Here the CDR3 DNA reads TGCAGCGTTATAGTCTCTGGAAACACCATATATTTT.

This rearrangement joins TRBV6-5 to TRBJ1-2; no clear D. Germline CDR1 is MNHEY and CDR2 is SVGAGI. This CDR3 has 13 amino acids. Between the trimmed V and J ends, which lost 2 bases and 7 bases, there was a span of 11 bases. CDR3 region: CASSYEGISGYTF. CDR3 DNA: TGTGCCAGCAGTTACGAGGGAATCAGTGGCTACACCTTC.